The sample holds one count of the clone carrying this T cell receptor beta chain. This entry is derived from a study of T cell responses to AZD1222 COVID-19 vaccine. Profiled with immunoSEQ multiplex PCR; TCRdb holds only in-frame clones, not every one. In the table there are about 81,000 clones, about nine tenths of which are singletons. The ends were cut back, 4 bases at V and 0 bases at J, with 10 bases in the middle. The CDR3 spans 14 residues. The germline V gene encodes CDR1 SGHRS and CDR2 YFSETQ. The origin of this receptor is an adult who received the AZD1222 COVID-19 vaccine. This chain joins TRBV5-1 and TRBJ1-1; D is perhaps TRBD1 (6 bases). This sample comprised peripheral blood, obtained 28 days after the second AZD1222 dose. As DNA, the CDR3 is TGCGCCAGCAGCCTCGGGACACTGAACACTGAAGCTTTCTTT. Translating it yields CASSLGTLNTEAFF.